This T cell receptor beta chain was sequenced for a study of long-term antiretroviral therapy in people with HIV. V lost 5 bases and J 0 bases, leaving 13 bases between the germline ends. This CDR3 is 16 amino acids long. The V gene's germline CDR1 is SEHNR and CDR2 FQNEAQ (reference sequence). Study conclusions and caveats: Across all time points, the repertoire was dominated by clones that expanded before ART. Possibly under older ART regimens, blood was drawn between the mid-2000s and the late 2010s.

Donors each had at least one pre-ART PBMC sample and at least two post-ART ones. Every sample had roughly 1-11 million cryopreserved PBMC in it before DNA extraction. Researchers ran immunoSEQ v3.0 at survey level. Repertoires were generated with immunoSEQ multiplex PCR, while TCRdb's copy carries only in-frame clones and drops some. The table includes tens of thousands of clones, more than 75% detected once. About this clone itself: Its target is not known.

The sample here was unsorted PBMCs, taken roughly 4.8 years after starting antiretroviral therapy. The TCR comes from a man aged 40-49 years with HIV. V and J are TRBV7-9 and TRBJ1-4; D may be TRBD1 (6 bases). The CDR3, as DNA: TGTGCCAGCAGCCCCCCCACAGGGACAACTAATGAAAAACTGTTTTTT. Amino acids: CASSPPTGTTNEKLFF. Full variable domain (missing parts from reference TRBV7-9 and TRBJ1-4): DTGVSQNPRHKITKRGQNVTFRCDPISEHNRLYWYRQTLGQGPEFLTYFQNEAQLEKSRLLSDRFSAERPKGSFSTLEIQRTEQGDSAMYLCASSPPTGTTNEKLFFGSGTQLSVL.